The rows below give T cell receptor beta chains drawn from one sample of a study of shared clonotypes between healthy human individuals. The method was immunoSEQ multiplex PCR; TCRdb's version includes in-frame clones alone and lacks a portion of them. The sample records 2.5 million or so clones, roughly 92% being singletons. The sequencing sample was made of naive CD4+ T cells sorted from blood. Every receptor here comes from a man aged 18-30 years in good health. The CDR3 runs from the conserved cysteine through the conserved F or W. A D gene is named only where the DNA matches it firmly. Clone size, where shown, is once, few, many, or a class for clones that have expanded.

V gene	clone size	J gene	D gene	CDR3 protein	CDR3 DNA
TRBV10-3	.	TRBJ2-6	.	CAIRRQISGANVLTF	TGTGCCATCAGGCGACAGATCTCTGGGGCCAACGTCCTGACTTTC
TRBV28	.	TRBJ1-6	.	CASSFARNSPLHF	TGTGCCAGCAGTTTTGCCAGGAATTCACCCCTCCACTTT
TRBV30	.	TRBJ1-5	.	CAWRIPNQPQHF	TGTGCCTGGAGGATACCTAATCAGCCCCAGCATTTT
TRBV6-5	.	TRBJ1-5	.	CASSGRVGQPQHF	TGTGCCAGCAGTGGCAGGGTTGGCCAGCCCCAGCATTTT
TRBV18	.	TRBJ2-1	TRBD2	CASSPPPSRLAAYNEQFF	TGTGCCAGCTCACCCCCCCCATCCCGACTAGCGGCCTACAATGAGCAGTTCTTC
TRBV5-4	once	TRBJ1-2	.	CASSLDTLYGYTF	TGTGCCAGCAGTTTAGACACACTCTATGGCTACACCTTC
TRBV10-3	.	TRBJ1-1	TRBD1	CAIRDRGLFTEAFF	TGTGCCATCAGGGACAGGGGGCTCTTCACTGAAGCTTTCTTT
TRBV7-9	once	TRBJ1-5	TRBD1	CASSLSTGGNQPQHF	TGTGCCAGCAGCTTGAGCACAGGGGGGAATCAGCCCCAGCATTTT
TRBV10-3	.	TRBJ2-5	.	CAISESRGVETQYF	TGTGCCATCAGTGAGTCGCGAGGGGTCGAGACCCAGTACTTC
TRBV6-1	.	TRBJ1-2	.	CASSTGGGGYTF	TGTGCCAGCAGTACAGGTGGGGGTGGCTACACCTTC
TRBV7-3	.	TRBJ2-5	.	CASSLGGLETQYF	TGTGCCAGCAGCTTAGGAGGACTAGAGACCCAGTACTTC
TRBV5-1	few	TRBJ1-2	.	CASSTSGPTGYTF	TGCGCCAGCAGCACGTCCGGGCCGACGGGCTACACCTTC
TRBV18	.	TRBJ2-4	TRBD1	CASSPGTGGSIAKNIQYF	TGTGCCAGCTCACCCGGGACAGGGGGCTCCATAGCCAAAAACATTCAGTACTTC
TRBV10-3	.	TRBJ2-2	TRBD1	CAIRLDRGGTGELFF	TGTGCCATCAGACTCGACAGGGGGGGTACCGGGGAGCTGTTTTTT
TRBV4-1	.	TRBJ2-3	.	CASSQAEAGTDTQYF	TGCGCCAGCAGCCAAGCTGAGGCAGGCACAGATACGCAGTATTTT
TRBV11-2	.	TRBJ2-1	TRBD2	CASSSGLAQRNEQFF	TGTGCCAGCAGCTCGGGACTAGCGCAGAGGAATGAGCAGTTCTTC
TRBV21-1	few	TRBJ2-1	.	CARGLAGDNEQFF	TGTGCCAGGGGACTAGCGGGAGACAATGAGCAGTTCTTC
TRBV18	.	TRBJ1-2	.	CASSPSQGKSGYTF	TGTGCCAGCTCACCAAGCCAGGGGAAGAGTGGCTACACCTTC
TRBV10-1	.	TRBJ2-7	.	CANLTGREQYF	TGCGCCAACCTCACTGGTCGCGAGCAGTACTTC
TRBV6-5	.	TRBJ2-2	.	CASSYGGTSTGELFF	TGTGCCAGCAGTTACGGGGGGACAAGCACCGGGGAGCTGTTTTTT
TRBV5-6	once	TRBJ2-5	TRBD1	CASSPEDRGWETQYF	TGTGCCAGCAGCCCGGAGGACAGGGGTTGGGAGACCCAGTACTTC
TRBV18	.	TRBJ2-7	TRBD2	CASSPPVRGDYEQYF	TGTGCCAGCTCACCACCGGTTCGGGGGGACTACGAGCAGTACTTC
TRBV5-1	.	TRBJ2-1	.	CASSLLLGKGYNEQFF	TGCGCCAGCAGCTTGTTACTAGGGAAGGGATACAATGAGCAGTTCTTC
TRBV6-5	.	TRBJ2-3	TRBD2	CASSALAGSTDTQYF	TGTGCCAGCAGTGCCCTAGCGGGTAGCACAGATACGCAGTATTTT